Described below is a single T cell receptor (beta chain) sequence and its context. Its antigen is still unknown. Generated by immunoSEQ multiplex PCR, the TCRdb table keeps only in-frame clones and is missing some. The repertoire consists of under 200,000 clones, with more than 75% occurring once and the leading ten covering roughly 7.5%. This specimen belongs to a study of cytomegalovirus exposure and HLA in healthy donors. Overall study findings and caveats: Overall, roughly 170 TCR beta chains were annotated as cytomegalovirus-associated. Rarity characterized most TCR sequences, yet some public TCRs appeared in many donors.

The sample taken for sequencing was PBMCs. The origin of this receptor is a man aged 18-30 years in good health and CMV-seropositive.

CDR3 in amino acids: CASSLGGSSGNQPQHF. For the CDR3, the DNA is TGTGCCAGCAGCTTAGGTGGGAGTTCGGGCAATCAGCCCCAGCATTTT. V is TRBV7-8 and J is TRBJ1-5; no clear D. CDR1 is SGHVS and CDR2 is FQNEAQ in the germline V gene. This CDR3 has 16 amino acids. V gave up 1 base and J gave up 2 bases, with 12 bases separating them.